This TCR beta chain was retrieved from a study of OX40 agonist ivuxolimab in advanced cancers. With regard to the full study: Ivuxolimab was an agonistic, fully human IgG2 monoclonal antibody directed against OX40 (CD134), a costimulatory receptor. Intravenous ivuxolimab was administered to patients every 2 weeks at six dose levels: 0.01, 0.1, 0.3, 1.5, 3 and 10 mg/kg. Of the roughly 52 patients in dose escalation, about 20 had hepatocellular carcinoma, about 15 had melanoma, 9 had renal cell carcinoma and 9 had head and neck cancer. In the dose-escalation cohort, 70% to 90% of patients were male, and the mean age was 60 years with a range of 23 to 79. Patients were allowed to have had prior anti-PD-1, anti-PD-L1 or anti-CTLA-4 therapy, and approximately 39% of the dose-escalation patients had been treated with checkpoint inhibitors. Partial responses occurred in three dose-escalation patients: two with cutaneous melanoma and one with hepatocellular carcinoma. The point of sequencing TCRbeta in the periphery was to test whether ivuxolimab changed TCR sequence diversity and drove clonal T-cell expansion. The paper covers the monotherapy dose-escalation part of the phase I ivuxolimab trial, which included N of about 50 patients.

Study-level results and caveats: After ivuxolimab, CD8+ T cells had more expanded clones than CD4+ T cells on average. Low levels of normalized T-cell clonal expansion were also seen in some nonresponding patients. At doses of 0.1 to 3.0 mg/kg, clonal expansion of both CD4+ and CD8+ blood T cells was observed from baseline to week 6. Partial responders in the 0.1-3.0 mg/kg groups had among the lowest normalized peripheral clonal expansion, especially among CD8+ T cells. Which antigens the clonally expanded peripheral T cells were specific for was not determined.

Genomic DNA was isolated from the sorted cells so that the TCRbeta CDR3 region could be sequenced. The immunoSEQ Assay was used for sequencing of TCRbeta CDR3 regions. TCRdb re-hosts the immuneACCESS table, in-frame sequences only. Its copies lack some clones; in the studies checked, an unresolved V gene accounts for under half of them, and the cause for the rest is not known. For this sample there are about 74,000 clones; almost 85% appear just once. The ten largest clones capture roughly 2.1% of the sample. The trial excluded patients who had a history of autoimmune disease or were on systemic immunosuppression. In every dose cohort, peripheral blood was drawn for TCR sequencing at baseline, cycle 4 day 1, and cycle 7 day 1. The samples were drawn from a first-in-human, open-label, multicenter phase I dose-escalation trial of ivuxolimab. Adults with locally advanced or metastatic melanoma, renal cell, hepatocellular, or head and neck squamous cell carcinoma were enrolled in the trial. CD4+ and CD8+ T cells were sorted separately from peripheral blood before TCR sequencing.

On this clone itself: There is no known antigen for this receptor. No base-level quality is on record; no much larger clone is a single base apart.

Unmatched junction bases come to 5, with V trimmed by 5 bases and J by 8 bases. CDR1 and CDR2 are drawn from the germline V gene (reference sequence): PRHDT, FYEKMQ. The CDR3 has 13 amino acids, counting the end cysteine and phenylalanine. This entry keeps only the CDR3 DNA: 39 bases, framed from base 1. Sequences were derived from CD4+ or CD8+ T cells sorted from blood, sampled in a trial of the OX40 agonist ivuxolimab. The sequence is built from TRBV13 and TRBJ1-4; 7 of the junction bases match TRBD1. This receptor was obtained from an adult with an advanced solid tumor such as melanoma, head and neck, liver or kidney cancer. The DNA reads TGTGCCAGCAGCCCCCACAGGGGCGAAAAACTGTTTTTT. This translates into CASSPHRGEKLFF.